The rows below give T cell receptor beta chains drawn from one sample of a study of cytomegalovirus exposure and HLA in healthy donors. TCRdb's table, derived via immunoSEQ multiplex PCR, lists solely in-frame clones and lacks some. The sample holds 150,000 to 200,000 clones, 79% seen once. The sequencing sample was made of PBMCs. The origin of the receptors is a woman aged 50 to 60 in good health and CMV-seronegative. CDR3s include the opening cysteine and the closing phenylalanine or tryptophan. The D gene is left open where the match is weak. Expanded clones get a size class; other rows say once, few or many, or leave the size out.

>TRBV7-2|NA|TRBJ1-1|NA
CASSLDSDTEAFF
TGTGCCAGCAGCTTAGACTCCGACACTGAAGCTTTCTTT
>TRBV5-6|NA|TRBJ1-2|NA
CATGGLNYGYTF
TGTGCCACCGGGGGATTAAACTATGGCTACACCTTC
>TRBV9|NA|TRBJ1-4|NA
CASSPREGGSTNEKLFF
TGTGCCAGCAGCCCCAGGGAGGGAGGATCGACTAATGAAAAACTGTTTTTT
>TRBV27|NA|TRBJ2-7|TRBD2
CASHGLAGGESEQYF
TGTGCCAGCCACGGACTAGCGGGAGGGGAGAGCGAGCAGTACTTC
>TRBV5-1|NA|TRBJ2-2|NA
CASQGTGELFF
TGCGCCAGCCAGGGGACCGGGGAGCTGTTTTTT
>TRBV19|NA|TRBJ1-1|TRBD1
CASRLDRALTGNTEAFF
TGTGCCAGTAGACTCGACAGGGCCCTCACGGGGAACACTGAAGCTTTCTTT
>TRBV28|NA|TRBJ2-3|NA
CASSPPRGSGTDTQYF
TGTGCCAGCAGTCCCCCCCGGGGGAGTGGAACAGATACGCAGTATTTT
>TRBV6-5|NA|TRBJ1-1|NA
CASSYSAVNTEAFF
TGTGCCAGCAGTTACTCGGCGGTGAACACTGAAGCTTTCTTT
>TRBV14|once|TRBJ1-2|TRBD1
CASSQQGAPDYGYTF
TGTGCCAGCAGCCAGCAGGGGGCCCCGGACTATGGCTACACCTTC
>TRBV18|NA|TRBJ1-5|TRBD1
CASSPDGQGNQPQHF
TGTGCCAGCTCACCAGACGGACAGGGGAATCAGCCCCAGCATTTT
>TRBV28|NA|TRBJ2-7|NA
CASSLDPGAPYEQYF
TGTGCCAGCAGTTTAGACCCAGGGGCACCCTACGAGCAGTACTTC
>TRBV6-5|NA|TRBJ2-2|NA
CASRDGTLGTGELFF
TGTGCCAGCAGAGATGGGACATTAGGAACCGGGGAGCTGTTTTTT
>TRBV5-5|NA|TRBJ1-5|NA
CASSLEVGRPQHF
TGTGCCAGCAGCTTGGAGGTCGGGAGGCCCCAGCATTTT
>TRBV6-5|NA|TRBJ1-5|TRBD1
CASSTTSGGNQPQHF
TGTGCCAGCAGTACTACCTCAGGGGGCAACCAGCCCCAGCATTTT
>TRBV2|NA|TRBJ2-3|TRBD2
CASSEASGSWWDTQYF
TGTGCCAGCAGTGAAGCTAGCGGGAGTTGGTGGGATACGCAGTATTTT
>TRBV7-2|NA|TRBJ1-4|TRBD1
CASSARQGTNEKLFF
TGTGCCAGCAGCGCCCGACAGGGCACTAATGAAAAACTGTTTTTT
>TRBV11-3|NA|TRBJ2-7|NA
CASSLGQVIDEQYF
TGTGCCAGCAGCTTAGGGCAGGTTATAGACGAGCAGTACTTC
>TRBV14|NA|TRBJ1-4|NA
CASSQLGVGEKLFF
TGTGCCAGCAGCCAGCTGGGAGTGGGTGAAAAACTGTTTTTT
>TRBV5-5|NA|TRBJ2-1|NA
CASSFSIEGPKVNEQFF
TGTGCCAGCAGCTTCTCCATAGAGGGCCCTAAGGTAAATGAGCAGTTCTTC
>TRBV29-1|NA|TRBJ2-7|TRBD1
CSVRQTGFFEQYF
TGCAGCGTCCGCCAGACAGGGTTTTTCGAGCAGTACTTC
>TRBV6-5|many|TRBJ1-6|NA
CASSYSTPGRGPLHF
TGTGCCAGCAGTTACTCGACGCCTGGACGGGGACCCCTCCACTTT
>TRBV19|NA|TRBJ1-5|NA
CASRTRGSNQPQHF
TGTGCCAGTAGGACGCGCGGAAGCAATCAGCCCCAGCATTTT
>TRBV5-5|NA|TRBJ1-5|NA
CASSGAHSNQPQHF
TGTGCCAGCAGCGGAGCCCATAGCAATCAGCCCCAGCATTTT
>TRBV7-9|NA|TRBJ1-1|NA
CSSSLVDSPLGTEAFF
TGTTCCAGCAGCTTAGTGGACAGCCCCCTGGGCACTGAAGCTTTCTTT
>TRBV6-5|once|TRBJ2-7|TRBD2
CASSRGGSYEQYF
TGTGCCAGCAGCCGGGGGGGGAGTTACGAGCAGTACTTC
>TRBV4-3|NA|TRBJ2-1|NA
CASSRTPSGEQFF
TGCGCCAGCAGCCGGACTCCTTCGGGTGAGCAGTTCTTC
>TRBV28|NA|TRBJ1-5|TRBD1
CASSLRRTGRDQPQHF
TGTGCCAGCAGTTTAAGGAGGACAGGGCGAGATCAGCCCCAGCATTTT
>TRBV18|NA|TRBJ2-3|TRBD2
CASSPLGLAGVGTDTQYF
TGTGCCAGCTCACCACTCGGACTAGCGGGAGTGGGCACAGATACGCAGTATTTT
>TRBV7-9|NA|TRBJ2-7|NA
CASSTFGPTGTSYSYEQYF
TGTGCCAGCAGCACTTTCGGACCTACCGGGACTTCTTATTCCTACGAGCAGTACTTC
>TRBV7-2|NA|TRBJ2-7|TRBD2
CASSLARLASYEQYF
TGTGCCAGCAGCTTAGCGAGACTAGCCTCCTACGAGCAGTACTTC
>TRBV4-3|few|TRBJ2-1|TRBD2
CASSQAGEGLAGGAYNEQFF
TGCGCCAGCAGCCAAGCGGGGGAGGGACTAGCGGGAGGGGCCTACAATGAGCAGTTCTTC
>TRBV2|NA|TRBJ2-2|NA
CARTPTQGRTGELFF
TGTGCTCGAACCCCAACGCAGGGGCGCACCGGGGAGCTGTTTTTT
>TRBV5-1|NA|TRBJ2-7|TRBD2
CASSRLAGGGEQYF
TGCGCCAGCAGCAGACTAGCGGGAGGGGGCGAGCAGTACTTC
>TRBV7-9|few|TRBJ1-1|NA
CASRRNPNTEAFF
TGTGCCAGCAGGCGAAACCCGAACACTGAAGCTTTCTTT
>TRBV7-2|NA|TRBJ2-5|NA
CASSRRETQYF
TGTGCCAGCAGCCGCAGAGAGACCCAGTACTTC
>TRBV7-2|once|TRBJ1-1|NA
CASSPTYRVEAFF
TGTGCCAGCAGCCCTACGTACAGGGTAGAAGCTTTCTTT
>TRBV4-2|NA|TRBJ2-2|TRBD1
CASSDTGGSNTGELFF
TGTGCCAGCAGCGACACAGGGGGCAGCAACACCGGGGAGCTGTTTTTT
>TRBV6-5|once|TRBJ2-1|TRBD1
CASSHQGATEDEQFF
TGTGCCAGCAGCCACCAGGGGGCGACCGAGGATGAGCAGTTCTTC
>TRBV11-3|few|TRBJ1-1|NA
CASSSQGPLEAFF
TGTGCCAGCAGCTCCCAGGGGCCCCTTGAAGCTTTCTTT